Listed here are 18 T cell receptor beta chains from one sample, sequenced in a study of blood T cell repertoires in COVID-19. This table comes from immunoSEQ multiplex PCR, and its TCRdb copy is limited to in-frame clones, with some not included. The sample shows some 200,000 clones, around 86% of them seen only once. The material sequenced was peripheral blood. These receptors were taken from a man aged 35-49 years with active or convalescent COVID-19.

V and J are TRBV9 and TRBJ2-3, with 9 bases matching TRBD1. The V segment lost 4 bases and the J segment 1 base; nucleotides outside the gene matches: 7. There are 16 residues in the CDR3. Germline V gives CDR1 SGDLS, CDR2 YYNGEE. The CDR3 loop reads CASSRWTGVGTDTQYF. The DNA for the CDR3 is TGTGCCAGCAGCCGGTGGACAGGGGTGGGCACAGATACGCAGTATTTT.

The chain carries TRBV11-2 and TRBJ1-2; 8 bases map to TRBD1. Per the germline V gene, CDR1 is SGHAT and CDR2 is FQNNGV. CDR3 size: 13 residues. The J segment lost 3 bases and the V segment lost 3 bases, leaving 0 bases of the junction unmatched. This CDR3 is CASSLDRDYGYTF. The DNA of the CDR3 is TGTGCCAGCAGCTTGGACAGGGACTATGGCTACACCTTC.

The V call is TRBV24-1, the J call TRBJ2-3; D unresolved. Trimming cost V 2 bases and J 9 bases, with 17 bases left between them. Germline V lookup: CDR1 KGHDR, CDR2 SFDVKD. The CDR3 contains 15 residues. CDR3 sequence (DNA): TGTGCCACCAGTGATTCCCTGTATGGAGTCGACACGCAGTATTTT. Translated, it gives CATSDSLYGVDTQYF.

Concerning this clone: The junction shows a germline mismatch at one end, possibly a read error. This sequence joins TRBV6-1 and TRBJ1-1, with D tentatively TRBD1 (6 bases). Germline-derived CDR1 and CDR2 are MNHNS and SASEGT. The length of the CDR3 is 15 residues. In DNA, the CDR3 is TGTGCCAGCAGGGAAGGGCGGGGGGCGTACGCTGAAGCTTTCTTT. Translation: CASREGRGAYAEAFF.

Of note for this clone: Sequence at one end of the junction differs from germline and may be a read error. The chain combines TRBV19 with TRBJ1-1; the D gene is possibly TRBD1 (6 bases). Germline lookup yields CDR1 LNHDA and CDR2 SQIVND (reference sequence). CDR3 length: 11 residues. The CDR3 DNA sequence: TGTGCCTCGTTCCGGGACACGGAAGCTTTCTTT. Translation: CASFRDTEAFF.

The chain employs TRBV7-9 and TRBJ2-3, with TRBD2 identical over 8 bases. The junction had 8 bases not matched to a gene; V was cut back by 2 bases and J by 1 base. CDR1 is SEHNR, CDR2 FQNEAQ, per germline (reference sequence). The CDR3 consists of 17 residues. The DNA for the CDR3 is TGTGCCAGCAGCTTACCGCGATATAGCGGGGGCACAGATACGCAGTATTTT. This gives the protein CASSLPRYSGGTDTQYF.

The chain employs TRBV18 and TRBJ2-2; 9 positions agree with TRBD2. The J segment lost 4 bases and the V segment lost 0 bases, leaving 3 bases of the junction unmatched. The CDR3 runs 16 residues. Germline V gene sequence: CDR1 KGHSH, CDR2 LQKENI. The CDR3 region has the DNA TGTGCCAGCTCACCACCAGCGGGGGGTCGCACCGGGGAGCTGTTTTTT. Translating gives CASSPPAGGRTGELFF.

The chain recombines TRBV27 with TRBJ2-2, with D maybe TRBD2 (6 bases). The CDR3 has 14 amino acids. In germline, CDR1 is MNHEY, CDR2 SMNVEV (reference sequence). Trimming stripped 2 bases from V and 4 bases from J, with 8 bases between. The CDR3 loop is CASSLERVTGELFF. The CDR3 bases are TGTGCCAGCAGTTTAGAGCGGGTCACCGGGGAGCTGTTTTTT.

The CDR3 DNA sequence: TGCGCCAGCAGTCTTGGGGGCACAGGTCAGCCCCAGCATTTT. This translates into CASSLGGTGQPQHF. The rearrangement links TRBV5-1 to TRBJ1-5, with a tentative D call TRBD1 (6 bases). The CDR3 is 14 residues long. V dropped 5 bases and J dropped 6 bases, with 15 bases sitting between them. Per germline, CDR1 SGHRS and CDR2 YFSETQ.

Concerning this clone itself: The sample has other DNA sequences that encode this CDR3 too. V is TRBV20-1 and J is TRBJ1-1, with D perhaps matching TRBD1 (5 bases). The length of the CDR3 is 11 residues. The germline V gene encodes CDR1 DFQATT and CDR2 SNEGSKA (reference sequence). V lost 3 bases and J lost 5, with 7 bases in between. For the CDR3, the DNA is TGCAGTGCTAGCCGGGGGACTGAAGCTTTCTTT. This translates into CSASRGTEAFF.

The chain's CDR3 is CASSLRGRNQPQHF. The CDR3, as DNA: TGTGCCAGCAGTTTACGGGGTCGCAATCAGCCCCAGCATTTT. V is TRBV28 and J is TRBJ1-5, with D hard to call. The V gene's germline CDR1 is MDHEN and CDR2 SYDVKM. The CDR3 has 14 residues. V was shortened by 2 bases and J by 2 bases, with 7 bases between the two germline ends.

Written as DNA, the CDR3 is TGTGCCATCAGCGTTGACAGGGCTGGTTCACCCCTCCACTTT. Translated: CAISVDRAGSPLHF. The chain links TRBV10-3 to TRBJ1-6; 7 bases line up with TRBD1. Looked up from germline, CDR1 is ENHRY and CDR2 is SYGVKD. This CDR3 comprises 14 residues. Trimming cost V 6 bases and J 9 bases; bases outside gene matches: 8.

The chain links TRBV6-2 or TRBV6-3 to TRBJ2-4, with TRBD1 matching 7 bases. The V gene's germline CDR1 is MNHEY and CDR2 SVGEGT. The CDR3 loop spans 16 amino acids. V gave up 2 bases and J gave up 4 bases; unmatched junction bases: 8. The CDR3 nucleotides are TGTGCCAGCAGTTACGGGCAGAGGGGGCTAAAAAACATTCAGTACTTC. This gives the protein CASSYGQRGLKNIQYF.

The rearrangement links TRBV15 to TRBJ2-7; D may be TRBD1 (5 bases). The CDR3 length is 14 residues. With 0 bases removed from V and 4 bases from J, the gap between germline ends came to 10 bases. Looked up from germline, CDR1 is LNHNV and CDR2 is YYDKDF (reference sequence). In nucleotides, the CDR3 is TGTGCCACCAGCAGAGATCGGACACTTTACGAGCAGTACTTC. As protein: CATSRDRTLYEQYF.

In this sample, this clone turned up a few times. For the CDR3, the DNA is TGTGCCAGCTCTCGACAGTACACAGATACGCAGTATTTT. Encoded protein: CASSRQYTDTQYF. J is TRBJ2-3 and V is TRBV18; weak D call: TRBD1 (5 bases). CDR1 KGHSH and CDR2 LQKENI come from the germline V gene. V was pared by 6 bases and J by 2 bases, with 9 bases between. The CDR3 is made up of 13 amino acids.

This sequence joins TRBV28 and TRBJ1-1, with D possibly TRBD1 on 5 matching bases. The CDR3 extends over 15 amino acids. V was trimmed by 3 bases and J by 2 bases, leaving 13 bases between them. From germline, CDR1 is MDHEN and CDR2 SYDVKM. The CDR3 loop is CASSFITGINTEAFF. In nucleotides, the CDR3 is TGTGCCAGCAGTTTCATTACAGGTATAAACACTGAAGCTTTCTTT.

The rearrangement joins TRBV9 to TRBJ2-5; TRBD2 aligns across 9 bases. The CDR3 is 15 amino acids. The junction had 6 bases not matched to a gene; V was cut back by 4 bases and J by 2 bases. The germline V gene encodes CDR1 SGDLS and CDR2 YYNGEE. CDR3 in amino acids: CASSPRLAEQETQYF. The DNA for the CDR3 is TGTGCCAGCAGCCCCCGACTAGCGGAACAAGAGACCCAGTACTTC.

About this clone: The germline gene is not matched at one end of the junction; a read error may be the cause. Distinct nucleotide sequences in the sample also encode this CDR3. V usage is TRBV3-1 (or the pseudogene TRBV3-2) and J usage is TRBJ2-1; TRBD2 matches 14 bases. This CDR3 is built from 20 residues. CDR1 is LGHDT, CDR2 YNNKEL, per germline (reference sequence). The CDR3 DNA reads as TGTGCCAGCAGTCAAGCGGGACTAGCGGGGGATTTGAGATCTTACAATGAGCAGTTCTTC. Translating gives CASSQAGLAGDLRSYNEQFF.